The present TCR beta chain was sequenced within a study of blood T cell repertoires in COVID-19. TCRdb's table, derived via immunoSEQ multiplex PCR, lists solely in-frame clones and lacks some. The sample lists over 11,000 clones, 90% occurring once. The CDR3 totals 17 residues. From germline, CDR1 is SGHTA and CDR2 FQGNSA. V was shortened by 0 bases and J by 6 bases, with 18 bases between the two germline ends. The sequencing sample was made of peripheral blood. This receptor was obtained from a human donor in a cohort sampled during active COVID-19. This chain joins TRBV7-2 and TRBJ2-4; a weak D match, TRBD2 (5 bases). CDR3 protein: CASSLAEGYQEVNIQYF. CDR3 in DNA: TGTGCCAGCAGCTTAGCCGAAGGCTACCAGGAGGTAAACATTCAGTACTTC.